What follows is one T cell receptor beta chain and its context. Its target is not known. Time point in this sample: week 47, end of study. Each dose of the vaccine consisted of 300 ug of mutant IDH1 20-mer peptide, with topical imiquimod. The patients were given eight vaccinations, one each in weeks 1, 3, 5, 7, 11, 15, 19 and 23. These data come from a study of a mutant IDH1 vaccine in newly diagnosed glioma. Study-level information: The study started vaccination 4-6 weeks after radiotherapy alone, or with temozolomide cycles. The therapy given earlier, which was standard therapy, consisted of radiotherapy, temozolomide, or both, and most of the patients received both. Whole-study findings and limits: Seemingly, pseudoprogression had no relation to changes in the top peripheral T cell clonotypes.

Produced via immunoSEQ multiplex PCR; TCRdb's table is partial and in-frame only. Of approximately 56,000 clones detected, less than 65% appear once; the ten largest clones hold around 4.8%. The sequence derives from a man aged 35 to 55 with glioma. Some clones in this sample may be carry-over from other donors' samples. Source: peripheral blood mononuclear cells (PBMCs), taken from a glioma patient whose treatment included an IDH1 peptide vaccine.

CDR3 in DNA: TGTGCCAGCAGCGGAGGGACTAGCAGGTCAGATACGCAGTATTTT. This sequence encodes CASSGGTSRSDTQYF. The chain recombines TRBV9 with TRBJ2-3; 9 bases are shared with TRBD2. The CDR3 runs 15 residues. Losses at the gene ends were 3 bases for V and 4 bases for J; bases not matched to a gene: 6. The V gene's germline CDR1 is SGDLS and CDR2 YYNGEE.